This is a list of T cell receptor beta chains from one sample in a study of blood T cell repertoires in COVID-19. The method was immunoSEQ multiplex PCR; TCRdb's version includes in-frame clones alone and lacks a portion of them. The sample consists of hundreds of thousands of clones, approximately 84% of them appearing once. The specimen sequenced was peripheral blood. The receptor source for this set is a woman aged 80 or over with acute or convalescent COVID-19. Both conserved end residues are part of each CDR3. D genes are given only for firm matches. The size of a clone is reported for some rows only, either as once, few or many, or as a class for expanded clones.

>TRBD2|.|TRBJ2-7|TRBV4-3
CASSQVVSGIHEQYF
TGCGCCAGCAGCCAAGTCGTTAGCGGGATCCACGAGCAGTACTTC
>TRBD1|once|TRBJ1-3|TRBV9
CASSVGGGQAISGNTIYF
TGTGCCAGCAGCGTAGGTGGAGGACAGGCAATCTCTGGAAACACCATATATTTT
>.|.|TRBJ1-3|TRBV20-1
CSALGGNTIYF
TGCAGTGCTCTGGGCGGAAACACCATATATTTT
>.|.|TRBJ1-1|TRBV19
CASTLWGTKNTEAFF
TGTGCCAGTACTCTATGGGGGACAAAGAACACTGAAGCTTTCTTT
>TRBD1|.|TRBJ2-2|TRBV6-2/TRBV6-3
CASSKGDRARNTGELFF
TGTGCCAGCAGTAAGGGCGACAGGGCTCGGAACACCGGGGAGCTGTTTTTT
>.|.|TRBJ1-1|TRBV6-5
CASSSNRVPSRAFF
TGTGCCAGCAGCTCCAACCGGGTTCCCTCGAGAGCTTTCTTT
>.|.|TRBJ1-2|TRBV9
CASSVAQNYGYTF
TGTGCCAGCAGCGTAGCCCAGAACTATGGCTACACCTTC
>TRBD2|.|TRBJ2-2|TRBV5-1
CASSSTSGANTGELFF
TGCGCCAGCAGCTCTACTAGCGGAGCTAACACCGGGGAGCTGTTTTTT
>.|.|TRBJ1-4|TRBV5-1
CASSLAGFLNEKLFF
TGCGCCAGCAGCTTGGCAGGGTTCCTTAATGAAAAACTGTTTTTT
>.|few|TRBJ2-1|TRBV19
CASSPAGAYTAYNEQFF
TGTGCCAGTAGCCCTGCGGGGGCCTATACCGCCTACAATGAGCAGTTCTTC